The 7 T cell receptor beta chains below were found in one sample sequenced in a study of siplizumab effects on memory and regulatory T cells. Assay used: immunoSEQ multiplex PCR; TCRdb lists only in-frame clones, some missing. The sample carries some 97,000 clones, more than 85% recorded once. Sequencing used CD4+ T cells sorted from blood. The source is a human donor in good health.

The gene calls are TRBV5-1 and TRBJ2-3, with 9 positions matching TRBD1. Germline V lookup: CDR1 SGHRS, CDR2 YFSETQ. The J segment lost 3 bases and the V segment lost 5 bases, leaving 7 bases of the junction unmatched. This CDR3 has 15 amino acids. Written as DNA, the CDR3 is TGCGCCAGCAGTTCCGGGACAGGGATTACAGATACGCAGTATTTT. This translates into CASSSGTGITDTQYF.

CDR3 region: CASRGGRIANYGYTF. DNA of the CDR3: TGTGCCAGCAGAGGGGGTAGGATAGCTAACTATGGCTACACCTTC. The chain has TRBV9 and TRBJ1-2; D perhaps matches TRBD1 (6 bases). Germline V gene sequence: CDR1 SGDLS, CDR2 YYNGEE. The V gene lost 5 bases and the J gene lost 0 bases, with 14 bases spanning the gap. There are 15 residues in the CDR3.

J is TRBJ1-2 and V is TRBV7-9; perhaps TRBD1 as D (6 bases). Germline CDR1 reads SEHNR; CDR2 reads FQNEAQ (reference sequence). This CDR3 has 14 amino acids. The ends were cut back, 3 bases at V and 4 bases at J, with 12 bases in the middle. The DNA for the CDR3 is TGTGCCAGCAGCTTGGGGGCCACAAGCTATGGCTACACCTTC. Its protein is CASSLGATSYGYTF.

This sequence joins TRBV19 and TRBJ2-3; 8 bases fit TRBD2. The ends lost 4 bases at V and 0 bases at J; junction bases unmatched: 6. CDR1 and CDR2 (germline): LNHDA, SQIVND (reference sequence). The CDR3 is made up of 16 amino acids. CDR3 sequence reads: CASSNRGGPSTDTQYF. The DNA of the CDR3 is TGTGCCAGTAGTAACCGGGGGGGCCCTAGCACAGATACGCAGTATTTT.

The CDR3 region is CASSGVAGGRGSYNEQFF. Here the CDR3 DNA reads TGCGCCAGCAGTGGGGTGGCGGGGGGGCGAGGCTCCTACAATGAGCAGTTCTTC. The rearrangement links TRBV10-1 to TRBJ2-1; 9 bases are a match to TRBD2. The J segment lost 0 bases and the V segment lost 4 bases, leaving 10 bases of the junction unmatched. This CDR3 is 18 amino acids long. The germline V gene has CDR1 WNHNN and CDR2 SYGVQD (reference sequence).

This clone was seen only a few times. CDR3 bases: TGTGCCAGCTCACCGGACAGGGTTTATCAGCCCCAGCATTTT. It specifies CASSPDRVYQPQHF. This chain connects TRBV18 to TRBJ1-5; 8 bases align to TRBD1. This CDR3 contains 14 residues. V gave up 3 bases and J gave up 5 bases; unmatched junction bases: 3. Germline loops: CDR1 KGHSH, CDR2 LQKENI.

V is TRBV28 and J is TRBJ2-5; the D gene is possibly TRBD1 (6 bases). V was pared by 5 bases and J by 7 bases, with 20 bases between. CDR3 length: 15 amino acids. The germline V gene has CDR1 MDHEN and CDR2 SYDVKM. CDR3 loop: CASSNQLGAWGTQYF. CDR3 nucleotide sequence: TGTGCCAGCAGTAATCAGCTGGGGGCGTGGGGGACCCAGTACTTC.